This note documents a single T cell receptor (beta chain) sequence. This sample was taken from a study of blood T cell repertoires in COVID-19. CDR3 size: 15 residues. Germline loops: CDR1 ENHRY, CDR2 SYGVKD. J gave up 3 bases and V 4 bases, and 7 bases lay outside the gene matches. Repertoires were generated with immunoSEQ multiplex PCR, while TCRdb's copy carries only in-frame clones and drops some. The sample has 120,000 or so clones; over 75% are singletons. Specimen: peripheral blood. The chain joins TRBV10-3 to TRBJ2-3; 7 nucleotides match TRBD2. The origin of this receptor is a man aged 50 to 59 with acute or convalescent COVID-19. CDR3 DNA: TGTGCCATCAGTGGGACCTTTAGCGGGACAGATACGCAGTATTTT. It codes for CAISGTFSGTDTQYF.